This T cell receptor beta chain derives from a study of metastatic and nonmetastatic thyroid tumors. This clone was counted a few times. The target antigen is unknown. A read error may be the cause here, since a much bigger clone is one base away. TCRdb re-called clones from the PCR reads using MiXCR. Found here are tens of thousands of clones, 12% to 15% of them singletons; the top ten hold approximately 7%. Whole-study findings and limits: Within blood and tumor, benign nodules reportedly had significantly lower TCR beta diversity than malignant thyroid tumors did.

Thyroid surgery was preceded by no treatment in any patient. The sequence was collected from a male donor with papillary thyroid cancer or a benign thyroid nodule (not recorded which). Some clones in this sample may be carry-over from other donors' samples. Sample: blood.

CDR3 loop: CASSSGGTREYF. CDR3 DNA sequence: TGTGCCAGCAGCTCTGGGGGGACTAGAGAGTATTTT. V gene TRBV7-9 combines with J gene TRBJ2-3; 8 positions agree with TRBD2. The CDR3 sequence is 12 residues long. V lost 4 bases to trimming and J lost 13 bases; unmatched junction nucleotides: 7. Germline V gene lookup returns CDR1 SEHNR and CDR2 FQNEAQ (reference sequence). The complete variable domain, with remaining parts taken from reference TRBV7-9 and TRBJ2-3, reads DTGVSQNPRHKITKRGQNVTFRCDPISEHNRLYWYRQTLGQGPEFLTYFQNEAQLEKSRLLSDRFSAERPKGSFSTLEIQRTEQGDSAMYLCASSSGGTREYFGPGTRLTVL.